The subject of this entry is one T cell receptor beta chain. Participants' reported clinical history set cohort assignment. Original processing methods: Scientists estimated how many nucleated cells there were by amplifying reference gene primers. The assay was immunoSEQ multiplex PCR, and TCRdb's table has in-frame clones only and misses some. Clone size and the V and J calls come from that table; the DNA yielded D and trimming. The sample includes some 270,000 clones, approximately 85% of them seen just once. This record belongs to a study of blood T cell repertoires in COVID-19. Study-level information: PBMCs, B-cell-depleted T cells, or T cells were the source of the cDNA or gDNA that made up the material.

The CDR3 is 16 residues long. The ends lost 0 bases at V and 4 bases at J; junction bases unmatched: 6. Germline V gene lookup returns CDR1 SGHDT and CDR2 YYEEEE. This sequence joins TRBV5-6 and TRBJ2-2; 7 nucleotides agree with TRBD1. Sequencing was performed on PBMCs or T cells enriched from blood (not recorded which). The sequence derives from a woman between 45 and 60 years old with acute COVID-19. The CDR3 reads CASSLGGGFGTGELFF. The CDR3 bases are TGTGCCAGCAGCTTGGGAGGGGGCTTTGGCACCGGGGAGCTGTTTTTT.